The T cell receptor (beta chain) described here comes from a study of T-cell reconstitution after alpha-beta-depleted transplantation in children. Study-level findings and limits: Some patients showed high day-60 TCRbeta diversity, which derived from surviving recipient T cells and thymic progenitors. About two months after transplant, alpha-beta T cells reportedly came from several hundred expanded graft clones. After one year, T-cell counts and TCRbeta diversity mostly came from new T cells.

Library preparation (for TCRbeta) was performed with unique molecular identifiers. From the PCR reads, TCRdb called clonotypes with MiXCR, one entry per CDR3 protein. The sample has about a million distinct CDR3 sequences; around 30% are singletons. In the case of this clonotype: Its target is not known.

The CDR3 is made up of 15 amino acids. Trimming left V 4 bases short and J 2 bases short, with 12 bases between. Germline-derived CDR1 and CDR2 are MGHRA and YSYEKL. This sample comprised PBMCs, mostly from graft donor cells, obtained 360 days after TCRalphabeta/CD19-depleted stem cell transplant. The receptor was derived from a boy younger than two who had a stem cell transplant for SCID, so the T cells may come from the graft donor. V usage is TRBV4-1 and J usage is TRBJ2-1, with D unresolved. The CDR3 DNA sequence: TGCGCCAGCAGCCCGCGACGTTTAGCCTACAATGAGCAGTTCTTC. Translated: CASSPRRLAYNEQFF.